This T cell receptor beta chain is drawn from a study of T cells after somatic rescue of genetic block. Clones were read by immunoSEQ multiplex PCR, and TCRdb kept only the in-frame ones, dropping some. The sample contains 55,000 to 70,000 clones, 92% of which appear only once. This clone showed up just once. The V gene lost 6 bases and the J gene lost 7 bases, with 15 bases spanning the gap. The germline gives CDR1 MNHEY, CDR2 SMNVEV (reference sequence). This CDR3 region has 13 residues. The sample comprised peripheral blood mononuclear cells (PBMCs). This sequence originates from a man in his forties. The J gene is TRBJ2-5, the V gene TRBV27; D is possibly TRBD1 (6 bases). DNA of the CDR3: TGTGCCAGCAGGGCCACAGGGTTGGGGACCCAGTACTTC. As protein: CASRATGLGTQYF.